Listed here is a single TCR beta chain. Its antigen remains unknown. The study's library attached unique molecular identifiers to single cDNA molecules. TCRdb redid the calling of the RACE reads with MiXCR, one entry per CDR3 protein. The sample includes some 79,000 distinct CDR3 sequences, around 9.3% of them seen just once. The data originate from a study of human T cells and chemical hapten exposure. Study conclusions and caveats: TCRs exceeding 1 in 1000 frequency stayed unchanged with DPC sensitization.

Looked up from germline, CDR1 is SNHLY and CDR2 is FYNNEI. Trimming removed 6 bases at V and 4 bases at J, with 10 bases between. CDR3 length: 12 amino acids. The time point denotes: patch test 2, 6 weeks after DPC sensitization. Treatment of the sample: therapeutic diphenylcyclopropenone sensitization with weekly scalp DPC. Donors, patients with alopecia ranging from 18 to 70 years old and judged suitable for DPC, provided samples. Sequences were derived from whole blood, sampled in connection with sensitization to the hapten diphenylcyclopropenone (DPC). This receptor was taken from a woman aged 45-65 years with alopecia areata. Some clones in this sample may be carry-over from other donors' samples. V gene TRBV2 combines with J gene TRBJ2-7; TRBD1 is a possible D gene (5 bases). CDR3 residues: CASSPQGYEQYF. The CDR3 nucleotides are TGTGCCAGCAGCCCCCAGGGTTACGAGCAGTACTTC.